The rows below give T cell receptor beta chains drawn from one sample of a study of blood T cells in healthy people across ages. Each CDR3 protein gets one entry after TCRdb re-called the 5' RACE reads with MiXCR. In the table there are 1 million or so distinct CDR3 sequences, over 35% of which are singletons. What was sequenced was blood. These receptors were taken from a woman aged 55 to 70 in good health. CDR3s include the opening cysteine and the closing phenylalanine or tryptophan. A D gene is named only where the DNA matches it firmly. A row's size may be missing; if present it is once, few, many or a size class.

J | V | size | D | CDR3 | DNA
TRBJ2-1 | TRBV11-2 | - | - | CASSTTSKANNEQFF | TGTGCCAGCAGCACGACTAGTAAAGCTAACAATGAGCAGTTCTTC
TRBJ2-1 | TRBV27 | few | - | CASSPDGNSYNEQFF | TGTGCCAGCAGCCCCGACGGGAACTCCTACAATGAGCAGTTCTTC
TRBJ2-1 | TRBV7-9 | - | - | CASSLLTGEGYNEQFF | TGTGCCAGCAGCTTGTTAACGGGAGAGGGGTACAATGAGCAGTTCTTC
TRBJ2-3 | TRBV2 | - | - | CASGLAPVWDTQYF | TGTGCCAGCGGGCTAGCGCCAGTGTGGGATACGCAGTATTTT
TRBJ2-5 | TRBV5-1 | many | TRBD1 | CASSYRGQETQYF | TGCGCCAGCAGCTACAGGGGACAGGAGACCCAGTACTTC
TRBJ2-5 | TRBV6-6 | - | TRBD2 | CASRIAGAPGETQYF | TGTGCCAGCAGAATAGCGGGAGCCCCGGGTGAGACCCAGTACTTC
TRBJ2-1 | TRBV3-1 | few | TRBD2 | CASSQGASGRVLGEQFF | TGTGCCAGCAGCCAAGGGGCTAGCGGGAGAGTTTTAGGTGAGCAGTTCTTC
TRBJ2-5 | TRBV28 | - | - | CASSPHATGKETQYF | TGTGCCAGCAGTCCCCATGCAACAGGGAAAGAGACCCAGTACTTC
TRBJ2-7 | TRBV3-1 | - | - | CASSQVARGASFEQYF | TGTGCCAGCAGCCAAGTGGCTCGAGGCGCCTCCTTCGAGCAGTACTTC
TRBJ2-1 | TRBV7-3 | few | - | CASSLTLGSNEQFF | TGTGCCAGCAGCTTAACGTTAGGTAGCAATGAGCAGTTCTTC
TRBJ2-1 | TRBV3-1 | few | TRBD2 | CASSPEPGLRLTEQFF | TGTGCCAGCAGCCCAGAACCGGGACTAAGACTAACTGAGCAGTTCTTC
TRBJ1-2 | TRBV4-1 | - | - | CASSQYTGFGYTF | TGCGCCAGCAGCCAATATACAGGGTTTGGCTACACCTTC
TRBJ2-7 | TRBV18 | once | TRBD1 | CASSQQGEDEQYF | TGTGCCAGCTCCCAACAGGGGGAGGACGAGCAGTACTTC
TRBJ2-3 | TRBV11-2 | - | TRBD2 | CASARGGSFTDTQYF | TGTGCCAGCGCCCGGGGGGGGTCCTTCACAGATACGCAGTATTTT
TRBJ2-7 | TRBV7-6 | few | - | CASSRGGLGLYEQYF | TGTGCCAGCAGTCGAGGCGGGCTAGGTCTCTACGAGCAGTACTTC
TRBJ2-3 | TRBV3-1 | few | TRBD1 | CASSRRDRGPADTQYF | TGTGCCAGCAGCCGCCGGGACAGGGGTCCAGCAGATACGCAGTATTTT
TRBJ1-2 | TRBV5-1 | once | - | CASSCGGNYGYTF | TGCGCCAGCAGTTGTGGAGGGAACTATGGCTACACCTTC
TRBJ1-4 | TRBV18 | - | - | CASSRSTGEKLFF | TGTGCCAGCTCACGTTCGACGGGGGAAAAACTGTTTTTT
TRBJ2-7 | TRBV18 | few | - | CASSFRALYEQYF | TGTGCCAGCTCTTTCAGAGCTTTGTACGAGCAGTACTTC
TRBJ2-1 | TRBV11-2 | - | - | CASSFSGFIYNEQFF | TGTGCCAGCAGTTTTAGCGGCTTCATCTACAATGAGCAGTTCTTC
TRBJ2-7 | TRBV6-6 | few | - | CASSFRPGSYEQYF | TGTGCCAGCAGTTTTCGCCCGGGATCCTACGAGCAGTACTTC
TRBJ2-3 | TRBV20-1 | few | - | CSARDLVGGTDTQYF | TGCAGTGCTAGAGATCTGGTAGGCGGCACAGATACGCAGTATTTT
TRBJ2-7 | TRBV29-1 | - | - | CSAGVGEYEQYF | TGCAGCGCTGGAGTGGGGGAATACGAGCAGTACTTC
TRBJ2-1 | TRBV27 | - | TRBD2 | CASSLLGLAGDNEQFF | TGTGCCAGCAGTTTACTAGGACTAGCGGGAGATAATGAGCAGTTCTTC
TRBJ1-2 | TRBV29-1 | few | - | CSVAGQANYGYTF | TGCAGCGTTGCGGGGCAGGCTAACTATGGCTACACCTTC
TRBJ2-7 | TRBV4-2 | - | TRBD2 | CASSPVNSGRQPYEQYF | TGTGCCAGCAGCCCCGTTAATAGCGGGCGACAACCCTACGAGCAGTACTTC
TRBJ2-1 | TRBV21-1 | - | - | CASSKLQGQGGIFGEQFF | TGTGCCAGCAGCAAACTCCAAGGACAGGGAGGTATCTTTGGTGAGCAGTTCTTC
TRBJ1-2 | TRBV7-2 | - | - | CASSHKRDGGYTF | TGTGCCAGCAGCCACAAACGGGACGGGGGCTACACCTTC
TRBJ2-7 | TRBV5-1 | few | TRBD2 | CASSFILAEGNEQYF | TGCGCCAGCAGCTTCATACTAGCGGAGGGGAACGAGCAGTACTTC
TRBJ2-3 | TRBV9 | few | TRBD2 | CASSALADTDTQYF | TGTGCCAGCAGCGCCCTAGCGGACACAGATACGCAGTATTTT
TRBJ1-2 | TRBV9 | once | - | CASIGERSRGYTF | TGTGCCAGCATCGGTGAGCGGAGCCGAGGCTACACCTTC
TRBJ2-3 | TRBV7-2 | - | TRBD2 | CASTKRELNSDTQYF | TGTGCCAGCACCAAGCGGGAACTAAACTCAGATACGCAGTATTTT
TRBJ2-5 | TRBV7-2 | - | TRBD2 | CTSSYGLAGQETQYF | TGTACCAGCAGCTACGGACTAGCGGGACAAGAGACCCAGTACTTC
TRBJ1-6 | TRBV9 | once | TRBD1 | CASSPRERDRDRNSPLHF | TGTGCCAGCAGCCCGAGGGAGAGGGACAGGGACAGGAATTCACCCCTCCACTTT
TRBJ2-1 | TRBV12-3/TRBV12-4 | - | - | CASRSSDNEQFF | TGTGCCAGCAGAAGCTCCGACAATGAGCAGTTCTTC
TRBJ2-3 | TRBV9 | - | - | CASSFRLGGSTDTQYF | TGTGCCAGCAGCTTCCGGTTAGGCGGGAGCACAGATACGCAGTATTTT
TRBJ2-1 | TRBV27 | once | - | CASSLSSTSSNEQFF | TGTGCCAGCAGTTTATCCTCCACTAGCTCCAATGAGCAGTTCTTC
TRBJ2-1 | TRBV7-9 | - | - | CASSPAVFLGASYNEQFF | TGTGCCAGCAGCCCAGCTGTTTTCCTAGGGGCCTCCTACAATGAGCAGTTCTTC
TRBJ2-1 | TRBV11-2 | - | - | CASSLTWGEQFF | TGTGCCAGCAGCTTGACATGGGGTGAGCAGTTCTTC
TRBJ2-1 | TRBV28 | few | - | CASSHPGPNEQFF | TGTGCCAGCAGTCATCCGGGACCTAATGAGCAGTTCTTC
TRBJ2-3 | TRBV27 | - | TRBD2 | CASSLLASGRTDTQYF | TGTGCCAGCAGTTTATTGGCTAGCGGGAGGACAGATACGCAGTATTTT